These 22 T cell receptor beta chains share one sample of origin, sequenced in a study of T cell responses to AZD1222 COVID-19 vaccine. Measured with immunoSEQ multiplex PCR; TCRdb has only the in-frame clones, and not every one. The repertoire holds tens of thousands of clones, with over 60% as singletons. The sequenced sample was peripheral blood, obtained 28 days after the second AZD1222 dose. These receptors originate from an adult who received the AZD1222 COVID-19 vaccine.

The chain carries TRBV28 and TRBJ1-2, with D unclear. V dropped 11 bases and J dropped 7 bases, with 14 bases sitting between them. The CDR3 is 11 amino acids. In germline, CDR1 is MDHEN, CDR2 SYDVKM. CDR3 in amino acids: CAAKSPAGYTF. The CDR3 DNA reads TGTGCCGCAAAGAGTCCGGCTGGCTACACCTTC.

The chain couples TRBV28 to TRBJ1-5; possibly TRBD1 for D (5 bases). Trimming removed 4 bases at V and 4 bases at J, with 14 bases between. CDR1 and CDR2 (germline): MDHEN, SYDVKM. The CDR3 sequence is 15 residues long. CDR3 nucleotides: TGTGCCAGCAGTTCGGGCATGGGGGGAAATCAGCCCCAGCATTTT. Its protein is CASSSGMGGNQPQHF.

As to this clone: The same CDR3 is also encoded by other DNA sequences in this sample. The genes are TRBV24-1 and TRBJ2-7; 8 bases line up with TRBD1. Unmatched junction bases numbered 7, after V lost 4 bases and J lost 3 bases. Germline loops: CDR1 KGHDR, CDR2 SFDVKD. The CDR3 has 15 amino acids. The CDR3 coding sequence is TGTGCCACCAGTGAGTCCCGACAGGGGAACTACGAGCAGTACTTC. Translated: CATSESRQGNYEQYF.

The chain uses TRBV2 and TRBJ1-4, with 8 nucleotides matching TRBD1. Germline CDR1 reads SNHLY; CDR2 reads FYNNEI. The CDR3 contains 14 residues. Unmatched junction bases numbered 4, after V lost 3 bases and J lost 7 bases. The chain's CDR3 is CASSDPRGREKLFF. As DNA, the CDR3 is TGTGCCAGCAGTGATCCCAGGGGGCGTGAAAAACTGTTTTTT.

The CDR3 coding sequence is TGTGCCAGTAGTCGCGATTCCCCTTATGGCTACACCTTC. This codes for CASSRDSPYGYTF. The rearrangement uses TRBV19 and TRBJ1-2; no clear D gene. CDR3 length: 13 amino acids. The ends were cut back, 5 bases at V and 5 bases at J, with 12 bases in the middle. Germline lookup yields CDR1 LNHDA and CDR2 SQIVND (reference sequence).

V and J are TRBV15 and TRBJ2-3; D gene ambiguous. This CDR3 is built from 15 residues. V dropped 3 bases and J dropped 3 bases, with 13 bases sitting between them. The germline V gene encodes CDR1 LNHNV and CDR2 YYDKDF (reference sequence). CDR3 protein: CATSRDRSSTDTQYF. CDR3 bases: TGTGCCACCAGCAGGGACCGGAGTTCTACAGATACGCAGTATTTT.

CDR3 nucleotides: TGTGCCAGCAGCCCATCAGGGGCGTACAATGAGCAGTTCTTC. Its translation is CASSPSGAYNEQFF. The chain links TRBV9 to TRBJ2-1; D perhaps matches TRBD1 (6 bases). The germline V gene encodes CDR1 SGDLS and CDR2 YYNGEE. Trimming pared 4 bases from V and 4 bases from J, leaving 12 bases between. The CDR3 length is 14 residues.

The chain joins TRBV28 to TRBJ1-5, with D uncertain. Germline V gene data show CDR1 as MDHEN and CDR2 as SYDVKM. The germline V and J ends were trimmed by 6 bases and 0 bases, with 15 bases remaining between them. The CDR3 runs to 16 residues. This CDR3 reads CASSPRRTDSNQPQHF. The CDR3 DNA follows: TGTGCCAGCAGCCCCAGGAGGACGGATAGCAATCAGCCCCAGCATTTT.

This chain's CDR3 is CASSVSGGGSYNEQFF. DNA of the CDR3: TGTGCCAGCAGTGTGAGCGGCGGGGGGTCCTACAATGAGCAGTTCTTC. V usage is TRBV6-1 and J usage is TRBJ2-1; 8 bases are a match to TRBD2. Germline CDR1 MNHNS, CDR2 SASEGT. The CDR3 sequence is 16 residues long. Unmatched junction bases numbered 6, after V lost 4 bases and J lost 1 base.

The chain links TRBV6-2 or TRBV6-3 to TRBJ2-7, with D uncertain. Germline loops: CDR1 MNHEY, CDR2 SVGEGT. V lost 0 bases and J lost 7, with 10 bases in between. The CDR3 covers 13 residues. The CDR3 DNA reads as TGTGCCAGCAGTTACTCCGCTTACTTGGAGCAGTACTTC. Protein: CASSYSAYLEQYF.

The V call is TRBV5-6, the J call TRBJ2-7; TRBD2 matches 9 bases. V shed 0 bases, J shed 3 bases, and the junction held 1 base outside the gene matches. This CDR3 region has 14 residues. Germline V gene sequence: CDR1 SGHDT, CDR2 YYEEEE. This CDR3 reads CASSLGLADYEQYF. Here the CDR3 DNA reads TGTGCCAGCAGCTTGGGACTAGCGGACTACGAGCAGTACTTC.

The V call is TRBV20-1, the J call TRBJ1-2, with D unclear. V shed 3 bases and J shed 3 bases, with 14 bases lying between them. The CDR3 is 14 residues long. Germline assignment: CDR1 DFQATT and CDR2 SNEGSKA (reference sequence). CDR3 loop: CSASIAGDYYGYTF. The CDR3 DNA is TGCAGTGCTAGTATCGCAGGCGACTACTATGGCTACACCTTC.

The chain joins TRBV7-9 to TRBJ2-7; TRBD2 aligns across 13 bases. The CDR3 totals 18 residues. V lost 1 base, J lost 0 bases, and 6 bases stayed unmatched. Germline loops: CDR1 SEHNR, CDR2 FQNEAQ (reference sequence). For the CDR3, the DNA is TGTGCCAGCAGCTTAGTAGGAGGGACTAGCGGGGCCTCCTACGAGCAGTACTTC. This gives the protein CASSLVGGTSGASYEQYF.

The genes are TRBV20-1 and TRBJ1-2; D is undetermined. The germline V and J ends were trimmed by 0 bases and 7 bases, with 6 bases remaining between them. This CDR3 is 11 amino acids long. Germline CDR1 and CDR2: DFQATT and SNEGSKA (reference sequence). The CDR3 protein is CSARDRSGYTF. The CDR3 coding sequence is TGCAGTGCTAGAGACAGAAGTGGCTACACCTTC.

Only one count was recorded for this clone. This chain connects TRBV7-3 to TRBJ2-3; D is ambiguous. This CDR3 is 13 amino acids long. Germline values: CDR1 SGHTA, CDR2 FQGTGA. V lost 5 bases to trimming and J lost 4 bases, with 10 bases between them. DNA for the CDR3: TGTGCCAGCAGCCTGTTGGGGTCAGATACGCAGTATTTT. Translating gives CASSLLGSDTQYF.

The chain employs TRBV24-1 and TRBJ2-3; 9 bases are shared with TRBD1. Germline CDR1 is KGHDR and CDR2 is SFDVKD. The CDR3 totals 17 residues. Trimming cost V 3 bases and J 0 bases; bases outside gene matches: 6. The CDR3 DNA follows: TGTGCCACCAGTGATCCGCTACAGGGGGCGAGCACAGATACGCAGTATTTT. It translates to CATSDPLQGASTDTQYF.

The chain links TRBV3-1 (or the pseudogene TRBV3-2) to TRBJ1-1, with TRBD1 matching over 8 bases. Germline CDR1 is LGHDT and CDR2 is YNNKEL (reference sequence). The V gene end was trimmed by 4 bases and the J gene end by 4 bases; junction bases not matched to a gene: 5. CDR3 length: 14 residues. CDR3 DNA sequence: TGTGCCAGCAGCCCTTACACAGGGGGCACTGAAGCTTTCTTT. It specifies CASSPYTGGTEAFF.

The chain carries TRBV7-8 and TRBJ2-1, with D possibly matching TRBD2 (7 bases). CDR1 and CDR2 (germline): SGHVS, FQNEAQ. CDR3 size: 17 residues. Trimming stripped 1 base from V and 6 bases from J, with 19 bases between. The chain's CDR3 is CASSLVAGATIFNEQFF. The DNA of the CDR3 is TGTGCCAGCAGCTTAGTGGCGGGGGCGACTATATTCAATGAGCAGTTCTTC.

The chain recombines TRBV28 with TRBJ2-1; TRBD2 is a possible D gene (5 bases). Between the trimmed V and J ends, which lost 4 bases and 8 bases, there was a span of 21 bases. Germline assignment: CDR1 MDHEN and CDR2 SYDVKM. This CDR3 spans 16 amino acids. The CDR3 sequence is CASSWTPLGDGDEQFF. The CDR3 DNA follows: TGTGCCAGCAGTTGGACCCCCCTGGGCGACGGGGATGAGCAGTTCTTC.

The chain has TRBV24-1 and TRBJ2-2; D is unclear. Trimming removed 4 bases at V and 3 bases at J, with 8 bases between. Germline V gene data show CDR1 as KGHDR and CDR2 as SFDVKD. This CDR3 is built from 14 residues. This CDR3 reads CATSESLYTGELFF. CDR3 nucleotide sequence: TGTGCCACCAGTGAGTCTCTCTACACCGGGGAGCTGTTTTTT.

The rearrangement links TRBV28 to TRBJ2-7; TRBD2 aligns across 7 bases. The germline V gene encodes CDR1 MDHEN and CDR2 SYDVKM. Trimming removed 5 bases from V and 3 bases from J; junction bases left unmatched: 4. CDR3 length equals 13 residues. The CDR3, as DNA: TGTGCCAGCAGTGCGGGACTAAGCTACGAGCAGTACTTC. As protein: CASSAGLSYEQYF.

The V gene is TRBV2, the J gene TRBJ1-2; the D gene is possibly TRBD1 (5 bases). The CDR3 spans 13 residues. Germline assignment: CDR1 SNHLY and CDR2 FYNNEI. V lost 10 bases and J lost 2, with 14 bases in between. The CDR3 is CATGKGANYGYTF. The DNA of the CDR3 is TGTGCCACCGGAAAAGGGGCAAACTATGGCTACACCTTC.